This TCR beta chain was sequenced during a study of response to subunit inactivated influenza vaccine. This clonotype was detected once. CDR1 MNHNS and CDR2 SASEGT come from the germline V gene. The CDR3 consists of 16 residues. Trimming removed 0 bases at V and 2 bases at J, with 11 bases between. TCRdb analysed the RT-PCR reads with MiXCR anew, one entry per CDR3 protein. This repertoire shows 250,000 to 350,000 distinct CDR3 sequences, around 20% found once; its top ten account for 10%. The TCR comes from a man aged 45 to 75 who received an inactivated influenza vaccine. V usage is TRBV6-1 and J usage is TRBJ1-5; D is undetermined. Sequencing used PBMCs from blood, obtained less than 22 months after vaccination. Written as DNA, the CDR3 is TGTGCCAGCAGTGAAGCGAGATTCGTTGGCAATCAGCCCCAGCATTTT. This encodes CASSEARFVGNQPQHF.